This paragraph covers one T cell receptor beta chain sequence. Time point described: blood from clinic visit 5 months post-surgery; TSC patient then seizure free. Before surgery, patients took at least one anti-epileptic drug. This sample is drawn from a study of brain T cells in children with intractable seizures. Here immunoSEQ multiplex PCR was the method, and the copy in TCRdb shows in-frame clones only, minus some. The sample gives about 340,000 clones, over 90% of which show up once; 5% to 7% is in the top ten. This clonotype originated in a boy less than two years old with tuberous sclerosis and intractable seizures. The sequencing here drew on peripheral blood, taken less than 6 months after surgery.

The CDR3 DNA sequence: TGTGCTAGTGGTTTGGTACAGGGGAATCAGCCCCAGCATTTT. It encodes CASGLVQGNQPQHF. The genes are TRBV12-5 and TRBJ1-5, with TRBD1 matching 7 bases. The CDR3 runs 14 residues. The germline V gene has CDR1 LGHNT and CDR2 FRNRAP. J was trimmed by 4 bases and V by 0 bases; bases with no gene match: 0.